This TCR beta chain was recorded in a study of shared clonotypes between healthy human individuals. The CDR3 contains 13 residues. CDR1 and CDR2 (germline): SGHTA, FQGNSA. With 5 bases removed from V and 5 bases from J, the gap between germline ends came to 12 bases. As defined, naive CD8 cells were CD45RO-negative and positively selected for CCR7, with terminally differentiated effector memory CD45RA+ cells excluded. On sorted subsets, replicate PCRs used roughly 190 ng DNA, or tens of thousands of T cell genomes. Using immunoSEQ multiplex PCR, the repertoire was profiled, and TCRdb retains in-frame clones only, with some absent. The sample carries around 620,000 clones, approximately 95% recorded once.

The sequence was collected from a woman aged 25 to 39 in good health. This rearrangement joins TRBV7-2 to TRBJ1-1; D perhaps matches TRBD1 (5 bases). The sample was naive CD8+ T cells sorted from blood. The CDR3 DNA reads TGTGCCAGCAGCCGAGGGGCCTATACTGAAGCTTTCTTT. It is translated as CASSRGAYTEAFF.